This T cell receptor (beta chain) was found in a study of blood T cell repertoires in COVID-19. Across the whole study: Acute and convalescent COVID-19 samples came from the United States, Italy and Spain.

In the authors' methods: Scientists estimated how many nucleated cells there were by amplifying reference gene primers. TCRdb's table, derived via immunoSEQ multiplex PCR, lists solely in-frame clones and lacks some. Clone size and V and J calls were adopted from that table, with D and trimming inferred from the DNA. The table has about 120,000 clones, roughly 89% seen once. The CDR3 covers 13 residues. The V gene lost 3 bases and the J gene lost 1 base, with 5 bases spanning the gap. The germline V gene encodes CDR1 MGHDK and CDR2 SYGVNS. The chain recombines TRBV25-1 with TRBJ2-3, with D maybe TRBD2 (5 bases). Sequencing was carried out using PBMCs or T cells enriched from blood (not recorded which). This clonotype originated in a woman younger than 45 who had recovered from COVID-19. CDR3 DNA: TGTGCCAGCAGTGATAGCGGCACAGATACGCAGTATTTT. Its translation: CASSDSGTDTQYF.